This T cell receptor beta chain emerged from a study of blood T cell repertoires in COVID-19. Turning to the study itself: Acute and convalescent COVID-19 specimens originated in the United States, Italy and Spain. PBMCs, B-cell-depleted T cells, or T cells were the source of the cDNA or gDNA that made up the material.

Per the study methods: For nucleated cells, counts were estimated from reference gene primer amplification. Sequencing used immunoSEQ multiplex PCR; TCRdb keeps in-frame clones, though not all of them. V and J calls and clone size are those listed in that table; D and trimming were worked out from the DNA. The sample has roughly 86,000 clones; around 87% are singletons. The germline V gene has CDR1 SGHNT and CDR2 YYREEE (reference sequence). The V and J ends lost 4 bases and 2 bases, in that order; junction bases with no gene match: 1. The CDR3 contains 15 residues. The sample consisted of peripheral blood. The chain uses TRBV5-4 and TRBJ2-2; 11 bases are a match to TRBD2. The receptor's source is a man aged 40-50 years with acute or convalescent COVID-19. CDR3: CASSLAGGNTGELFF. The CDR3 DNA reads TGTGCCAGCAGCCTAGCGGGGGGAAACACCGGGGAGCTGTTTTTT.